The 23 T cell receptor beta chains below come from one sample, sequenced in a study of blood T cell repertoires in COVID-19. Assay used: immunoSEQ multiplex PCR; TCRdb lists only in-frame clones, some missing. There are about 130,000 clones in the sample; less than 90% occur only once, and roughly 2.2% lies in the top ten. Sequencing was performed on PBMCs or T cells enriched from blood (not recorded which). The receptor set was obtained from a woman in her fifties or sixties who had recovered from COVID-19.

The CDR3 region has the DNA TGTGCCAGCAGCCGGCCGGGACTAGCGGGGGGGGCGTGGAAGACCCAGTACTTC. Its translation is CASSRPGLAGGAWKTQYF. The chain combines TRBV28 with TRBJ2-5; 16 bases are a match to TRBD2. Trimming cost V 6 bases and J 6 bases; bases outside gene matches: 13. The germline CDR1 and CDR2 sequences are MDHEN and SYDVKM. There are 18 residues in the CDR3. Supplemented by reference TRBV28 and TRBJ2-5, the full variable domain reads DVKVTQSSRYLVKRTGEKVFLECVQDMDHENMFWYRQDPGLGLRLIYFSYDVKMKEKGDIPEGYSVSREKKERFSLILESASTNQTSMYLCASSRPGLAGGAWKTQYFGPGTRLLVL.

V gene TRBV18 combines with J gene TRBJ1-2, with TRBD1 matching 7 bases. There are 13 residues in the CDR3. In germline, CDR1 is KGHSH, CDR2 LQKENI. With V trimmed by 6 bases and J by 8 bases, 9 bases remained unmatched. The DNA of the CDR3 is TGTGCCAGCTCCCTCGCCGGGACAGAAGGCTACACCTTC. Its translation is CASSLAGTEGYTF.

The J gene is TRBJ2-7, the V gene TRBV15; maybe TRBD2 (7 bases). The CDR3 is made up of 18 amino acids. Between the trimmed V and J ends, which lost 2 bases and 3 bases, there was a span of 23 bases. Germline CDR1 is LNHNV and CDR2 is YYDKDF (reference sequence). The CDR3 region has the DNA TGTGCCACCAGCAGAACACCGCCAGGACTAGGGACACACTACGAGCAGTACTTC. As protein: CATSRTPPGLGTHYEQYF. Drawing the rest from reference TRBV15 and TRBJ2-7, the complete variable domain is DAMVIQNPRYQVTQFGKPVTLSCSQTLNHNVMYWYQQKSSQAPKLLFHYYDKDFNNEADTPDNFQSRRPNTSFCFLDIRSPGLGDTAMYLCATSRTPPGLGTHYEQYFGPGTRLTVT.

The gene calls are TRBV9 and TRBJ2-7; 9 bases agree with TRBD2. This CDR3 spans 15 amino acids. Trimming removed 4 bases from V and 5 bases from J; junction bases left unmatched: 10. CDR1 and CDR2 from the germline V gene are SGDLS and YYNGEE. The CDR3, as DNA: TGTGCCAGCAGCCCGAGACTAGCGGCCGGTGACGAGCAGTACTTC. Encoded protein: CASSPRLAAGDEQYF.

This clone has just one count. V and J are TRBV27 and TRBJ2-7; tentative D call: TRBD1 (6 bases). From germline, CDR1 is MNHEY and CDR2 SMNVEV (reference sequence). The CDR3 contains 13 residues. The ends were cut back, 2 bases at V and 3 bases at J, with 8 bases in the middle. CDR3 in DNA: TGTGCCAGCAGTTTAAAGGACAGCTACGAGCAGTACTTC. Its translation is CASSLKDSYEQYF.

The chain has TRBV14 and TRBJ2-2, with D possibly TRBD2 on 5 matching bases. Germline loops: CDR1 SGHDN, CDR2 FVKESK. V lost 0 bases, J lost 5 bases, and 7 bases lay in between. This CDR3 contains 14 residues. Here the CDR3 reads CASSQDRGTGELFF. Here the CDR3 DNA reads TGTGCCAGCAGCCAAGATCGAGGGACCGGGGAGCTGTTTTTT.

The gene calls are TRBV2 and TRBJ1-3; maybe TRBD1 (5 bases). V dropped 5 bases and J dropped 4 bases, with 18 bases sitting between them. Germline CDR1 SNHLY, CDR2 FYNNEI. The CDR3 totals 16 residues. The CDR3 is CASSQSLDRLGNTIYF. For the CDR3, the DNA is TGTGCCAGCAGTCAATCTCTAGACAGATTAGGAAACACCATATATTTT.

This sequence joins TRBV5-6 and TRBJ2-7; D perhaps matches TRBD2 (6 bases). V was shortened by 4 bases and J by 6 bases, with 14 bases between the two germline ends. The V gene's germline CDR1 is SGHDT and CDR2 YYEEEE. The CDR3 consists of 13 residues. The CDR3: CASSTYRGGEQYF. As DNA, the CDR3 is TGTGCCAGCAGCACCTACCGGGGAGGCGAGCAGTACTTC.

The chain recombines TRBV7-3 with TRBJ2-7, with D uncertain. Trimming shortened V by 2 bases and J by 0 bases, and 8 bases separated the two germline ends. The CDR3 extends over 14 amino acids. The germline gives CDR1 SGHTA, CDR2 FQGTGA. The DNA for the CDR3 is TGTGCCAGCAGCTTAGACTCGCTCTCCTACGAGCAGTACTTC. Protein product: CASSLDSLSYEQYF. The full variable domain, with the rest looked up from reference TRBV7-3 and TRBJ2-7, is GAGVSQTPSNKVTEKGKYVELRCDPISGHTALYWYRQSLGQGPEFLIYFQGTGAADDSGLPNDRFFAVRPEGSVSTLKIQRTERGDSAVYLCASSLDSLSYEQYFGPGTRLTVT.

The chain joins TRBV7-8 to TRBJ2-3; 8 bases line up with TRBD1. Germline CDR1 reads SGHVS; CDR2 reads FQNEAQ. The CDR3 consists of 16 residues. Unmatched junction bases numbered 7, after V lost 1 base and J lost 4 bases. CDR3 nucleotide sequence: TGTGCCAGCAGCTTAGTTGGCAGGGGGCCGGCAGATACGCAGTATTTT. It specifies CASSLVGRGPADTQYF.

There are a few counts of this clone. The chain's CDR3 is CASRGTSGAGELFF. In DNA, the CDR3 is TGTGCCAGCAGAGGGACTAGCGGGGCCGGGGAGCTGTTTTTT. The chain carries TRBV2 and TRBJ2-2; 13 nucleotides match TRBD2. The CDR3 length is 14 residues. Unmatched junction bases numbered 1, after V lost 6 bases and J lost 6 bases. Germline loops: CDR1 SNHLY, CDR2 FYNNEI.

The chain carries TRBV3-1 (or the pseudogene TRBV3-2) and TRBJ2-1; tentative D call: TRBD2 (5 bases). CDR1 and CDR2 (germline): LGHDT, YNNKEL (reference sequence). Trimming stripped 4 bases from V and 4 bases from J, with 11 bases between. The CDR3 runs to 14 residues. This CDR3 reads CASSRQRGYNEQFF. The CDR3 DNA reads TGTGCCAGCAGCCGACAACGGGGTTACAATGAGCAGTTCTTC.

Notes on this clone: The sample carries other DNA sequences with the same CDR3. The chain joins TRBV7-9 to TRBJ1-1, with 7 bases fitting TRBD1. Per germline, CDR1 SEHNR and CDR2 FQNEAQ (reference sequence). The CDR3 is 13 residues long. The trim removed 2 bases at V and 5 bases at J, leaving 2 bases unmatched. The CDR3: CASSLPGGTEAFF. The CDR3 DNA follows: TGTGCCAGCAGCTTACCAGGGGGGACTGAAGCTTTCTTT.

The rearrangement joins TRBV11-2 to TRBJ1-5, with TRBD1 identical over 8 bases. Germline V gene data show CDR1 as SGHAT and CDR2 as FQNNGV. The CDR3 runs to 18 residues. The V segment lost 3 bases and the J segment 5 bases; nucleotides outside the gene matches: 15. The CDR3 bases are TGTGCCAGCAGCTTTTACGCGCTTGGACAGGGATTTTATCAGCCCCAGCATTTT. It codes for CASSFYALGQGFYQPQHF.

J is TRBJ1-2 and V is TRBV28, with unresolved D. CDR1 and CDR2 from the germline V gene are MDHEN and SYDVKM. V gave up 5 bases and J gave up 4 bases, with 11 bases separating them. The CDR3 length is 13 residues. This CDR3 is CASSTREAYGYTF. For the CDR3, the DNA is TGTGCCAGCAGTACCCGGGAGGCCTATGGCTACACCTTC.

V and J are TRBV2 and TRBJ1-1, with a possible D match to TRBD1 (6 bases). Trimming took 4 bases from V and 5 from J, leaving 17 bases between them. The CDR3 spans 15 residues. In germline, CDR1 is SNHLY, CDR2 FYNNEI. The CDR3 is CASSGLGGARTEAFF. The CDR3 DNA reads TGTGCCAGCAGTGGCTTGGGGGGGGCGAGGACTGAAGCTTTCTTT. Complete variable domain (other parts from reference TRBV2 and TRBJ1-1): EPEVTQTPSHQVTQMGQEVILRCVPISNHLYFYWYRQILGQKVEFLVSFYNNEISEKSEIFDDQFSVERPDGSNFTLKIRSTKLEDSAMYFCASSGLGGARTEAFFGQGTRLTVV.

The CDR3 bases are TGCGCCAGCAGTGAGAGGACAGGAATTAATGAAAAACTGTTTTTT. Amino acids: CASSERTGINEKLFF. The V gene is TRBV10-1, the J gene TRBJ1-4, with TRBD1 matching 7 bases. There are 15 residues in the CDR3. CDR1 WNHNN and CDR2 SYGVQD come from the germline V gene (reference sequence). J lost 4 bases, V lost 2 bases, and 4 bases had no gene match.

J is TRBJ2-2 and V is TRBV9; D may be TRBD2 (7 bases). Per the germline V gene, CDR1 is SGDLS and CDR2 is YYNGEE. The length of the CDR3 is 17 residues. The ends were cut back, 0 bases at V and 2 bases at J, with 14 bases in the middle. Here the CDR3 reads CASSVDGGASNTGELFF. The CDR3 DNA is TGTGCCAGCAGCGTAGATGGGGGGGCATCTAACACCGGGGAGCTGTTTTTT.

This clone occurred once. CDR3 DNA: TGTGCCAGCAGTGACCGGACAGGGGGCGAAAGGGGCTACACCTTC. Protein: CASSDRTGGERGYTF. This rearrangement joins TRBV6-1 to TRBJ1-2; 11 bases line up with TRBD1. V trimming: 3 bases; J trimming: 8 bases; junction bases outside the gene matches: 8. The germline V gene has CDR1 MNHNS and CDR2 SASEGT. The CDR3 is made up of 15 amino acids.

The chain is built from TRBV5-1 and TRBJ1-1; D uncertain. V lost 2 bases and J lost 0, with 11 bases in between. The CDR3 has 15 amino acids. The germline V gene encodes CDR1 SGHRS and CDR2 YFSETQ. Here the CDR3 reads CASSFLSYLNTEAFF. In DNA form, the CDR3 reads TGCGCCAGCAGCTTTCTAAGTTATTTGAACACTGAAGCTTTCTTT.

The chain has TRBV7-6 and TRBJ2-7, with D possibly TRBD1 on 6 matching bases. The CDR3 runs to 15 residues. With 1 base removed from V and 3 bases from J, the gap between germline ends came to 13 bases. Germline CDR1 SGHVS, CDR2 FNYEAQ. The DNA of the CDR3 is TGTGCCAGCAGCTTAGTGGCGGACAGAAACTACGAGCAGTACTTC. Translating gives CASSLVADRNYEQYF. The entire variable domain, with the rest obtained from reference TRBV7-6 and TRBJ2-7, is as follows: GAGVSQSPRYKVTKRGQDVALRCDPISGHVSLYWYRQALGQGPEFLTYFNYEAQQDKSGLPNDRFSAERPEGSISTLTIQRTEQRDSAMYRCASSLVADRNYEQYFGPGTRLTVT.

The chain links TRBV9 to TRBJ1-5; TRBD1 agrees at 7 bases. The length of the CDR3 is 16 residues. V shed 4 bases, J shed 3 bases, and the junction held 10 bases outside the gene matches. The germline V gene has CDR1 SGDLS and CDR2 YYNGEE. This chain's CDR3 is CASSPTGTAVNQPQHF. CDR3 sequence (DNA): TGTGCCAGCAGCCCCACCGGGACAGCCGTCAATCAGCCCCAGCATTTT.

The rearrangement uses TRBV27 and TRBJ1-6, with D perhaps matching TRBD1 (5 bases). Per the germline V gene, CDR1 is MNHEY and CDR2 is SMNVEV (reference sequence). Trimming stripped 3 bases from V and 11 bases from J, with 11 bases between. The CDR3 length is 13 residues. CDR3 in DNA: TGTGCCAGCAGTTTTTCCAGGGCCCCACCCCTCCACTTT. Protein: CASSFSRAPPLHF.